One sample yielded the 12 T cell receptor beta chains listed below, sequenced in a study of radiation and T cells in renal cell carcinoma. Time point of the sample: baseline pretreatment blood. Treatment denoted: 15 Gy SBRT to primary tumor, nephrectomy 4 weeks later. Data came from immunoSEQ multiplex PCR; TCRdb stores just in-frame clones and leaves some out. The sample has some 150,000 clones; 75% to 90% are singletons. The sample in question was blood, obtained from a patient whose treatment included radiotherapy and nephrectomy. These receptors were obtained from a woman between 50 and 59 years old with renal cell carcinoma.

CDR3 sequence: CATSRDPWDRGSSYNEQFF. In nucleotides, the CDR3 is TGTGCCACCAGCAGAGATCCGTGGGACAGGGGAAGCTCCTACAATGAGCAGTTCTTC. The V and J genes are TRBV15 and TRBJ2-1; 10 bases map to TRBD1. Trimming removed 0 bases from V and 0 bases from J; junction bases left unmatched: 8. This CDR3 is built from 19 residues. CDR1 and CDR2 (germline): LNHNV, YYDKDF (reference sequence).

The rearrangement joins TRBV10-2 to TRBJ1-1; maybe TRBD1 (5 bases). CDR1 and CDR2 from the germline V gene are WSHSY and SAAADI. There are 14 residues in the CDR3. V was cut by 4 bases and J by 0 bases, with 9 bases left in between. The DNA of the CDR3 is TGCGCCAGCAGTGCAGGGACGTTGAACACTGAAGCTTTCTTT. This codes for CASSAGTLNTEAFF.

In its sample, this clone was seen a few times. The rearrangement joins TRBV30 to TRBJ2-5, with D unclear. Germline lookup yields CDR1 GTSNPN and CDR2 SVGIG (reference sequence). This CDR3 has 13 residues. V lost 0 bases to trimming and J lost 1 base, with 6 bases between them. Here the CDR3 DNA reads TGTGCCTGGAGTGTAGACCTCCAAGAGACCCAGTACTTC. It specifies CAWSVDLQETQYF.

This sequence joins TRBV29-1 and TRBJ2-5; D is unresolved. Germline V gives CDR1 SQVTM, CDR2 ANQGSEA. Trimming stripped 7 bases from V and 5 bases from J, with 11 bases between. This CDR3 comprises 11 residues. CDR3 protein: CSAGLGETQYF. The DNA for the CDR3 is TGCAGCGCAGGCTTAGGGGAGACCCAGTACTTC.

This clone has only one observation. The chain recombines TRBV10-2 with TRBJ2-5, with a possible D match to TRBD2 (6 bases). This CDR3 contains 14 residues. V dropped 4 bases and J dropped 4 bases, with 13 bases sitting between them. From germline, CDR1 is WSHSY and CDR2 SAAADI. The CDR3: CASSVPGVGETQYF. DNA of the CDR3: TGCGCCAGCAGTGTGCCGGGAGTAGGAGAGACCCAGTACTTC.

This chain joins TRBV6-1 and TRBJ1-5; TRBD1 agrees at 7 bases. This CDR3 comprises 13 residues. Germline CDR1 MNHNS, CDR2 SASEGT. V dropped 5 bases and J dropped 5; count of bases not matched to a gene: 3. In DNA form, the CDR3 reads TGTGCCAGCAGTCTCGACAGGGATCAGCCCCAGCATTTT. Its translation is CASSLDRDQPQHF.

The CDR3 spells CSVSGQDGADTQYF. CDR3 in DNA: TGCAGCGTTTCAGGACAGGACGGGGCAGATACGCAGTATTTT. The chain links TRBV29-1 to TRBJ2-3; 7 bases match TRBD1. J lost 4 bases, V lost 5 bases, and 9 bases had no gene match. Looked up from germline, CDR1 is SQVTM and CDR2 is ANQGSEA. The CDR3 length is 14 residues.

V usage is TRBV5-4 and J usage is TRBJ1-2; D perhaps matches TRBD1 (5 bases). Germline CDR1 is SGHNT and CDR2 is YYREEE (reference sequence). V was trimmed by 4 bases and J by 0 bases, leaving 13 bases between them. CDR3 size: 15 residues. The CDR3 protein is CASSPGTPPNYGYTF. The CDR3 DNA reads TGTGCCAGCAGCCCAGGGACCCCCCCTAACTATGGCTACACCTTC.

This chain joins TRBV5-5 and TRBJ1-1, with D perhaps TRBD1 (6 bases). The germline gives CDR1 SGHKS, CDR2 YYEKEE (reference sequence). The CDR3 covers 13 residues. V gave up 3 bases and J gave up 0 bases, with 6 bases separating them. DNA for the CDR3: TGTGCCAGCAGCTGGGACATGAACACTGAAGCTTTCTTT. Its translation is CASSWDMNTEAFF.

The V and J genes are TRBV7-8 and TRBJ1-2, with D possibly TRBD1 on 6 matching bases. Per the germline V gene, CDR1 is SGHVS and CDR2 is FQNEAQ. The CDR3 extends over 14 amino acids. Trimming removed 4 bases at V and 0 bases at J, with 9 bases between. The DNA of the CDR3 is TGTGCCAGCAGCTCGACAGGATCTAACTATGGCTACACCTTC. It is translated as CASSSTGSNYGYTF.

The chain recombines TRBV6-5 with TRBJ2-1; 8 bases map to TRBD1. The CDR3 is 14 residues long. Germline values: CDR1 MNHEY, CDR2 SVGAGI. V lost 8 bases, J lost 3 bases, and 6 bases stayed unmatched. CDR3 region: CASATGQDYNEQFF. DNA for the CDR3: TGTGCCAGCGCCACGGGACAGGACTACAATGAGCAGTTCTTC.

The chain joins TRBV9 to TRBJ1-2, with no clear D. V lost 0 bases and J lost 4, with 13 bases in between. There are 15 residues in the CDR3. Germline V gene lookup returns CDR1 SGDLS and CDR2 YYNGEE. This CDR3 reads CASSVDWAGSYGYTF. The CDR3 DNA follows: TGTGCCAGCAGCGTAGATTGGGCGGGGAGCTATGGCTACACCTTC.